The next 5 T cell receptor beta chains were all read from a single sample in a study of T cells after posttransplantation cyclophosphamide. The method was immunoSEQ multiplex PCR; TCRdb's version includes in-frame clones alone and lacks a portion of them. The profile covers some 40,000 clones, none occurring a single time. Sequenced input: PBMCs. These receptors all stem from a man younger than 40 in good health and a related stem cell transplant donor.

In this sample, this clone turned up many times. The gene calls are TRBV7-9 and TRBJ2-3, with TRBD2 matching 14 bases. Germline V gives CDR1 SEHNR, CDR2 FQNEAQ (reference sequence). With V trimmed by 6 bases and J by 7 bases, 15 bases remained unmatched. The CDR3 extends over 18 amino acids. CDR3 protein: CASSPVAPTSGGEYTQYF. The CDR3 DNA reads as TGTGCCAGCAGTCCTGTCGCCCCGACTAGCGGGGGGGAGTATACGCAGTATTTT.

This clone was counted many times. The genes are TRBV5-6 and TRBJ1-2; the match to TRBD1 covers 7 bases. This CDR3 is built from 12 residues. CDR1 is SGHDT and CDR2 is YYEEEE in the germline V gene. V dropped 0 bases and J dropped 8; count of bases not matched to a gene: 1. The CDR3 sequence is CASSLVTGGYTF. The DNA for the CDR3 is TGTGCCAGCAGCTTGGTGACAGGGGGCTACACCTTC.

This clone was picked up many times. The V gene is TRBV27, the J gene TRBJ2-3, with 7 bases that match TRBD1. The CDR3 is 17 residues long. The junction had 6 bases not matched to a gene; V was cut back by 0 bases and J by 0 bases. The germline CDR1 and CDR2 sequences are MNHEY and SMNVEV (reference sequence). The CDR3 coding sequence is TGTGCCAGCAGTTTATCGGGGACAGCCGCTAGCACAGATACGCAGTATTTT. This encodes CASSLSGTAASTDTQYF.

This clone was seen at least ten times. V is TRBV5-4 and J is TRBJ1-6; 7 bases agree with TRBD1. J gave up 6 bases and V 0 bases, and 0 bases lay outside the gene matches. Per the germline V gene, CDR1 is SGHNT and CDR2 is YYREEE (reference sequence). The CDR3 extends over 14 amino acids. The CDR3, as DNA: TGTGCCAGCAGCTTGGGACAGGGTAATTCACCCCTCCACTTT. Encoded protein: CASSLGQGNSPLHF.

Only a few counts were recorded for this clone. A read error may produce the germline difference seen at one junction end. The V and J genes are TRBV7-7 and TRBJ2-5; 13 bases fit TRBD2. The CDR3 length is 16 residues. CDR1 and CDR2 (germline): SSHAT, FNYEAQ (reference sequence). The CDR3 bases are TGTGCTAGCACTGCCGGACTAGCGGGGGTAGGAGAGACCCAGTACTTC. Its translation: CASTAGLAGVGETQYF.